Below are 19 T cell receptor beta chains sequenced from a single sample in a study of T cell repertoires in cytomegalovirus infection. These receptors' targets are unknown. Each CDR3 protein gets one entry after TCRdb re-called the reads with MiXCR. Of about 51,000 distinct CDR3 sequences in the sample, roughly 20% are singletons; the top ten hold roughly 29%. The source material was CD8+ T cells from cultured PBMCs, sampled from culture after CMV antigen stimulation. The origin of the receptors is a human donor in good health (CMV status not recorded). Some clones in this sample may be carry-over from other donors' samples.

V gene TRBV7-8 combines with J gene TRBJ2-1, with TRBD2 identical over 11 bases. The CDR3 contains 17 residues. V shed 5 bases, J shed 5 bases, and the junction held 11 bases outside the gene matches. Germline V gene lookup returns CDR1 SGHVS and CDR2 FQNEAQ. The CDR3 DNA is TGTGCCAGCAGCCTCAAAGCCGGGACTAGCGGCCACAATGAGCAGTTCTTC. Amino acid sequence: CASSLKAGTSGHNEQFF. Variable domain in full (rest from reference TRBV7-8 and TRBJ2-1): GAGVSQSPRYKVAKRGQDVALRCDPISGHVSLFWYQQALGQGPEFLTYFQNEAQLDKSGLPSDRFFAERPEGSVSTLKIQRTQQEDSAVYLCASSLKAGTSGHNEQFFGPGTRLTVL.

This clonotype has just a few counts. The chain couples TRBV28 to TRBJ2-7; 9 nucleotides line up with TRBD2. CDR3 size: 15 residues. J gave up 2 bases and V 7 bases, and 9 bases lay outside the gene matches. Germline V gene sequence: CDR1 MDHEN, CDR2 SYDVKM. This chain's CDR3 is CASTLTSGSPYEQYF. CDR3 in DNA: TGTGCCAGCACCCTGACTAGCGGTAGCCCCTACGAGCAGTACTTC.

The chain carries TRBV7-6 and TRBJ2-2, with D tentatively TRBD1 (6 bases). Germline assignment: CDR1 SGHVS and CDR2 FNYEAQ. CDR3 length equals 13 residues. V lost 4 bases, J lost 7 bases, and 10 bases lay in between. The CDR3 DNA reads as TGTGCCAGCAGCTCAAAAGGGGGCGGGGAGCTGTTTTTT. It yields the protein CASSSKGGGELFF.

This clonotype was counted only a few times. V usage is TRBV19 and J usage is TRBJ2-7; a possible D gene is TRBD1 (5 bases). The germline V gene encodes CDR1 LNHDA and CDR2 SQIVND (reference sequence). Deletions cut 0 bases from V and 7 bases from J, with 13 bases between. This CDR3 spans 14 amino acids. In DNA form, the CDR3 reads TGTGCCAGTAGTATAGATGACACCCAGGGAGAGCAGTACTTC. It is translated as CASSIDDTQGEQYF.

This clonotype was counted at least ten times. The CDR3, as DNA: TGTGCCAGTAGTGTCCGGACTAGTCACGAGACCCAGTACTTC. As protein: CASSVRTSHETQYF. V is TRBV19 and J is TRBJ2-5; 7 positions match TRBD2. Trimming removed 5 bases from V and 5 bases from J; junction bases left unmatched: 8. Germline values: CDR1 LNHDA, CDR2 SQIVND (reference sequence). The CDR3 is made up of 14 amino acids.

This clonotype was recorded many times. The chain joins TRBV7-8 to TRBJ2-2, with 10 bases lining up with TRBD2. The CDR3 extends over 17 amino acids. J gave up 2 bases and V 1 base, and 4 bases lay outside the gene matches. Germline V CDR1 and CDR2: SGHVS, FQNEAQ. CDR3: CASSLGLAGANTGELFF. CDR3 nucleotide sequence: TGTGCCAGCAGCTTAGGCCTAGCGGGGGCCAACACCGGGGAGCTGTTTTTT.

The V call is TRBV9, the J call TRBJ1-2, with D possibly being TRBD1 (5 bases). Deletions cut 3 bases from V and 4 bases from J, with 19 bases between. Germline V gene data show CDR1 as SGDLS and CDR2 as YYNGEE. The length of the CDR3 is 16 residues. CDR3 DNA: TGTGCCAGCAGCGACAATAGAGGGGCCCAGGGCTATGGCTACACCTTC. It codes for CASSDNRGAQGYGYTF.

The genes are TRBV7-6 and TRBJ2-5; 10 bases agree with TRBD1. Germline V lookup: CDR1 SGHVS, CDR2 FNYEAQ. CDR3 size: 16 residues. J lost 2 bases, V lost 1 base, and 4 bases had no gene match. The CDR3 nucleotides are TGTGCCAGCAGCTTAGTAGGGGACAGGGGTCAAGAGACCCAGTACTTC. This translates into CASSLVGDRGQETQYF. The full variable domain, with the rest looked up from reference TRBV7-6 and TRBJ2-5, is GAGVSQSPRYKVTKRGQDVALRCDPISGHVSLYWYRQALGQGPEFLTYFNYEAQQDKSGLPNDRFSAERPEGSISTLTIQRTEQRDSAMYRCASSLVGDRGQETQYFGPGTRLLVL.

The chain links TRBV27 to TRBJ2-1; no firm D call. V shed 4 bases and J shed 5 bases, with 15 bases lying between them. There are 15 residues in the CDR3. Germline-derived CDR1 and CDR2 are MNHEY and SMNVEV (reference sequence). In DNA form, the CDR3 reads TGTGCCAGCAGTTACCTCCCGGCAGGCCACAATGAGCAGTTCTTC. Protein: CASSYLPAGHNEQFF.

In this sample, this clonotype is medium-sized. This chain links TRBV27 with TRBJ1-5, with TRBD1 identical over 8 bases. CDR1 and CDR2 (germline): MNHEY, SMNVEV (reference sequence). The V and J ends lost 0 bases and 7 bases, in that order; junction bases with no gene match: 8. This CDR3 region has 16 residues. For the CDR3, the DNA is TGTGCCAGCAGTTTATCCCCGACAGGGGCTCGGCAGCCCCAGCATTTT. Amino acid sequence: CASSLSPTGARQPQHF.

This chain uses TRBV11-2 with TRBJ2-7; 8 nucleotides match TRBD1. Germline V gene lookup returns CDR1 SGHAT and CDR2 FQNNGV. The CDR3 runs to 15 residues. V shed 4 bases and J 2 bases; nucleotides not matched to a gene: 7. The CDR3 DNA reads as TGTGCCAGCAGCTCAGGACAGGGCCCTCCCTACGAGCAGTACTTC. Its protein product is CASSSGQGPPYEQYF.

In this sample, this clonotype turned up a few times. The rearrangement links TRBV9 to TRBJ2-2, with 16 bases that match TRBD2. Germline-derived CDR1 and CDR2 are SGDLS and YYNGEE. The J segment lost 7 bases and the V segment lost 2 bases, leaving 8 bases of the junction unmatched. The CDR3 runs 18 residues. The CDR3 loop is CASSVYPGTSGRVGELFF. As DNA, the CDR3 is TGTGCCAGCAGCGTTTACCCCGGGACTAGCGGGAGGGTCGGGGAGCTGTTTTTT.

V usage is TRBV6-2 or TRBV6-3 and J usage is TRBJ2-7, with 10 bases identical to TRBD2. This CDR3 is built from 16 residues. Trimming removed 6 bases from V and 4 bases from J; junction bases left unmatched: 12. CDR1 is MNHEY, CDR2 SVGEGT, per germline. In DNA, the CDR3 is TGTGCCAGCAGCTTCCGGGTAGCGGGAGGAGAGTACGAGCAGTACTTC. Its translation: CASSFRVAGGEYEQYF.

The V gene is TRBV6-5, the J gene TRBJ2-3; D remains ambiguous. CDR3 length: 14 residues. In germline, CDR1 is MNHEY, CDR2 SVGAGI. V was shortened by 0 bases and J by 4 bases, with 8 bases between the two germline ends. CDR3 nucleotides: TGTGCCAGCAGTTACTCACCGGGCCCAGATACGCAGTATTTT. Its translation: CASSYSPGPDTQYF.

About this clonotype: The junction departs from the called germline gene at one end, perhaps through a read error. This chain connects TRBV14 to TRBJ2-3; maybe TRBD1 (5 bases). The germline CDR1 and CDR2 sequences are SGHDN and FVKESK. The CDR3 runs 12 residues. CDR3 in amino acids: CASSPNRLSVDF. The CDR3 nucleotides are TGTGCCAGCAGCCCGAACAGGTTGAGTGTCGATTTT.

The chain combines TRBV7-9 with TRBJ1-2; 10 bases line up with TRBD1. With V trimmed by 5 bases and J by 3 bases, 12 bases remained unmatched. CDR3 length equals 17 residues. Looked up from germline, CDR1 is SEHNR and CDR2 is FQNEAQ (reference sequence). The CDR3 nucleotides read TGTGCCAGCAGCCCGTTGGGTGGGACAGGGGAACACTATGGCTACACCTTC. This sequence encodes CASSPLGGTGEHYGYTF.

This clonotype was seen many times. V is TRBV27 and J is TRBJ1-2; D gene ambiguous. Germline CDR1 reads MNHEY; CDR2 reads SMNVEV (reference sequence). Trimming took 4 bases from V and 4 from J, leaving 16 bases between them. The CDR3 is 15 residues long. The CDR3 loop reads CASSSAAIGSYGYTF. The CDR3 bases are TGTGCCAGCAGTTCTGCCGCGATAGGGTCCTATGGCTACACCTTC.

The CDR3 here is CATLDTELYNEQFF. The CDR3 nucleotides read TGTGCCACCTTAGACACGGAGCTATACAATGAGCAGTTCTTC. This sequence joins TRBV6-1 and TRBJ2-1; D gene unclear. The CDR3 is 14 residues long. Germline-derived CDR1 and CDR2 are MNHNS and SASEGT. Trimming stripped 10 bases from V and 4 bases from J, with 17 bases between.

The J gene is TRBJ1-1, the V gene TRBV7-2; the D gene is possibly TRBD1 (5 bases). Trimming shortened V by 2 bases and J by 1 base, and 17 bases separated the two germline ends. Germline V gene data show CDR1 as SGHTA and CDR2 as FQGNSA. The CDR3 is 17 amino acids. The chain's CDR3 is CASSLKGDRAPNTEAFF. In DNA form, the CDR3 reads TGTGCCAGCAGCTTAAAAGGGGACCGGGCCCCGAACACTGAAGCTTTCTTT.